Reported below is one T cell receptor (beta chain). Antigen specificity is unknown. PCR used 60 Vbeta primers and 13 Jbeta primers. The protocol was immunoSEQ multiplex PCR, while the TCRdb copy is restricted to in-frame clones and leaves out a portion. This table holds 120,000 to 150,000 clones, around 82% found once. The sample belongs to a study of cytomegalovirus exposure and HLA in healthy donors. Study-wide findings and caveats: Reportedly, TCR beta sequences accurately predicted HLA-A and HLA-B alleles in most subjects. Reported performance of the classifier showed diagnosis of cytomegalovirus status with high specificity and sensitivity.

CDR1 is MNHEY and CDR2 is SMNVEV in the germline V gene (reference sequence). The CDR3 length is 16 residues. Trimming stripped 1 base from V and 1 base from J, with 13 bases between. The sample consisted of PBMCs. The TCR was taken from a man between 40 and 49 years old in good health and CMV-seropositive. The V gene is TRBV27, the J gene TRBJ1-1; D possibly corresponds to TRBD1 (5 bases). The CDR3: CASSLLSGGGNTEAFF. For the CDR3, the DNA is TGTGCCAGCAGTTTATTGTCGGGCGGGGGGAACACTGAAGCTTTCTTT.